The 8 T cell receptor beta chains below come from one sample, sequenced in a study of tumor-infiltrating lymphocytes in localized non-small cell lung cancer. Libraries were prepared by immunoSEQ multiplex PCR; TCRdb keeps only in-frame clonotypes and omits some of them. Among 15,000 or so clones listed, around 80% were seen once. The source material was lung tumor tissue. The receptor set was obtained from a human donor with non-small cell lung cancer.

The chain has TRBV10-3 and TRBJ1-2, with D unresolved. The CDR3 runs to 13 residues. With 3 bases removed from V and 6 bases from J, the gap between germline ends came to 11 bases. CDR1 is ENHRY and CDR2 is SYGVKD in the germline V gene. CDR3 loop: CAISDAQTDGYTF. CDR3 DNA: TGTGCCATCAGTGATGCGCAGACGGATGGCTACACCTTC.

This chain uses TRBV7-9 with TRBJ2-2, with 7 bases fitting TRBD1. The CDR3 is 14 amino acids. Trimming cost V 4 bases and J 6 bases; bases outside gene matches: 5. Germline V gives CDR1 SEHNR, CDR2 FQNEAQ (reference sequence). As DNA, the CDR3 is TGTGCCAGCAGCTATACAGGGGTCGCCGGGGAGCTGTTTTTT. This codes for CASSYTGVAGELFF.

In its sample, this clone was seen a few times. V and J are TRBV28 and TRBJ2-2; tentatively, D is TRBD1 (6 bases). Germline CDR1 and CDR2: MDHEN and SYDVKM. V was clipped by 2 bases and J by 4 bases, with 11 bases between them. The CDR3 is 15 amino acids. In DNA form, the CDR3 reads TGTGCCAGCAGTTTAGGGGGCGCGACCACCGGGGAGCTGTTTTTT. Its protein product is CASSLGGATTGELFF.

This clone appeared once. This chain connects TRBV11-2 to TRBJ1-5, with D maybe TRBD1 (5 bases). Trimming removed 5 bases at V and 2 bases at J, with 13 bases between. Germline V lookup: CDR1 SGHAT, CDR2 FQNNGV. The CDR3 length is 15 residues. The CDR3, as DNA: TGTGCCAGCAGCCCGGGTCGGGGCCGCAATCAGCCCCAGCATTTT. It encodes CASSPGRGRNQPQHF.

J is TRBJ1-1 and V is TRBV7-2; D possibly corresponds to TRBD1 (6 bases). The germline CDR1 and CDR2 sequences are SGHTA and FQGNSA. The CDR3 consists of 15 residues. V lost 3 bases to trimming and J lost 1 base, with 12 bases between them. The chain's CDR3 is CASSFTGFTNTEAFF. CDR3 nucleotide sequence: TGTGCCAGCAGCTTCACAGGGTTTACGAACACTGAAGCTTTCTTT.

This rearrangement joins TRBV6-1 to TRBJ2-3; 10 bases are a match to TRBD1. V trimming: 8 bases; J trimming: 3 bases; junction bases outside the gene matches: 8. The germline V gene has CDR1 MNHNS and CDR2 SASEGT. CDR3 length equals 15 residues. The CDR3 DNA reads TGTGCCAGCTCAGTCTGGGACAGGGGTACAGATACGCAGTATTTT. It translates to CASSVWDRGTDTQYF.

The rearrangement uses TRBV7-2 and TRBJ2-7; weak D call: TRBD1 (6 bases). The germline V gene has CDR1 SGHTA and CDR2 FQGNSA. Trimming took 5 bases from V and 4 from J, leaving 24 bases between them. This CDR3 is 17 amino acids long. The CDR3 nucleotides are TGTGCCAGCAGCCCCGGAGTAAATTGGGGGCTTGTATACGAGCAGTACTTC. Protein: CASSPGVNWGLVYEQYF.

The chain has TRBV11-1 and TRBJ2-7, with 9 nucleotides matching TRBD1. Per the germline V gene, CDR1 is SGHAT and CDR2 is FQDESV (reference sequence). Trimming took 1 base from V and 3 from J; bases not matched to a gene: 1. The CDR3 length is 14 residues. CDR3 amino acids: CASSLGDRVYEQYF. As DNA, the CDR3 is TGTGCCAGCAGCTTAGGGGACAGGGTCTACGAGCAGTACTTC.